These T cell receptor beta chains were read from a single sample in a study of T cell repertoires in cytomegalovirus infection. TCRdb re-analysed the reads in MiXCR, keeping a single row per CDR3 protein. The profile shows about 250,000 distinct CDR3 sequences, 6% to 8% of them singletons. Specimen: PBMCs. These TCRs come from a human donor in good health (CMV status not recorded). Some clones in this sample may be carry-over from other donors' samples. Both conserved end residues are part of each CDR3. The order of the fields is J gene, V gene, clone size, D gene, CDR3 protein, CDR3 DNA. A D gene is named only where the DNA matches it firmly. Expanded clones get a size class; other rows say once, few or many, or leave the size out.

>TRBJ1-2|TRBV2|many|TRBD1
CASTQEDRGGYGYTF
TGTGCCAGCACCCAAGAAGACAGGGGAGGCTATGGCTACACCTTC
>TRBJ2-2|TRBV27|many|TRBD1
CASSEGQFVTGELFF
TGTGCCAGCAGCGAGGGACAGTTTGTCACCGGGGAGCTGTTTTTT
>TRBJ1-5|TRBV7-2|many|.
CASSLHPGASQPQHF
TGTGCCAGCAGCCTGCATCCAGGGGCGAGTCAGCCCCAGCATTTT
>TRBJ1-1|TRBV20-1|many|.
CSARDSLQGNTEAFF
TGCAGTGCTAGAGATTCCCTCCAGGGCAACACTGAAGCTTTCTTT
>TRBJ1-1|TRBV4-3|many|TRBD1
CASSQTGATAEAFF
TGCGCCAGCAGCCAGACAGGGGCCACCGCTGAAGCTTTCTTT
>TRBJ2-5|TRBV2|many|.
CASLSSLEVQETQYF
TGTGCCAGCCTCTCCAGCCTCGAGGTACAAGAGACCCAGTACTTC
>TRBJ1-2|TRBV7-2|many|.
CASSLLAPRGSNYGYTF
TGTGCCAGCAGCTTACTCGCACCGAGGGGCAGTAACTATGGCTACACCTTC
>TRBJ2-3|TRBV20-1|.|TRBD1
CSATDRVQGVGAQYF
TGCAGTGCTACTGACAGGGTCCAAGGCGTGGGTGCGCAGTATTTT
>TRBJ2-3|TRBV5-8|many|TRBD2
CASSFGSGGSADTQYF
TGTGCCAGCAGCTTCGGAAGCGGGGGGTCCGCAGATACGCAGTATTTT
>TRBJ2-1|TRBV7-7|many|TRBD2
CASSLELAGNGEQFF
TGTGCCAGCAGCTTAGAGCTAGCGGGGAACGGTGAGCAGTTCTTC
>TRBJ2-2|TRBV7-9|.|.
CASEGSGELFF
TGTGCCAGCGAGGGATCGGGGGAGCTGTTTTTT
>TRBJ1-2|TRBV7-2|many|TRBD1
CASSDGQGPYYTF
TGTGCCAGCAGCGACGGACAGGGGCCATACTACACCTTC
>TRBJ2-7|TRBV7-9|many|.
CASSLDQSSYEQYF
TGTGCCAGCAGCTTAGATCAGAGCTCCTACGAGCAGTACTTC
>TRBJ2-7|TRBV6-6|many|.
CASSPARSGRGSYEQYF
TGTGCCAGCAGTCCTGCTAGATCGGGGAGAGGCTCCTACGAGCAGTACTTC
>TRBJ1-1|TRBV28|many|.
CASFERRAEAFF
TGTGCCAGCTTCGAACGGCGGGCTGAAGCTTTCTTT
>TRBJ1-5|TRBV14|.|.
CASSQHGQNQPQHF
TGTGCCAGCAGCCAGCACGGACAGAATCAGCCCCAGCATTTT
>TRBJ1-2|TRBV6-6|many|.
CASSYDRGVGYTF
TGTGCCAGCAGTTACGATCGGGGCGTTGGCTACACCTTC
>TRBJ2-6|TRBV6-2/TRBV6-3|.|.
CASSEGHPNVLTF
TGTGCCAGCAGTGAGGGGCATCCCAACGTCCTGACTTTC
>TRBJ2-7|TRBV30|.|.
CAWSVDRDQQYF
TGTGCCTGGAGTGTAGACCGAGACCAGCAGTACTTC
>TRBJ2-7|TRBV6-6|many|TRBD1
CASSYSRDRYEQYF
TGTGCCAGCAGTTACTCGAGGGACAGGTACGAGCAGTACTTC
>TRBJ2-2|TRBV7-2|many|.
CASSLGYANTGELFF
TGTGCCAGCAGCTTAGGCTACGCGAACACCGGGGAGCTGTTTTTT
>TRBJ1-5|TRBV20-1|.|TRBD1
CSASGQVEHQPQHF
TGCAGTGCCAGCGGACAGGTCGAACATCAGCCCCAGCATTTT
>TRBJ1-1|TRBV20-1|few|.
CSARGRISTGDTEAFF
TGCAGTGCTAGAGGCAGGATCAGCACGGGGGACACTGAAGCTTTCTTT
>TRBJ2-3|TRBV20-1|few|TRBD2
CSARRSGGAPDTQYF
TGCAGTGCTAGAAGGAGCGGGGGGGCCCCAGATACGCAGTATTTT
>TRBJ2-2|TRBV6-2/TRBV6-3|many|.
CASRLTLTNTGELFF
TGTGCCAGCAGGCTGACACTTACGAACACCGGGGAGCTGTTTTTT
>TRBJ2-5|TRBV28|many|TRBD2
CASGGGAQETQYF
TGTGCCAGCGGCGGGGGTGCGCAAGAGACCCAGTACTTC
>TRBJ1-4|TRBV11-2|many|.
CASSLIGSPNEKLFF
TGTGCCAGCAGCTTAATAGGAAGTCCTAATGAAAAACTGTTTTTT
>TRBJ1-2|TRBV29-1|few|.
CSVEGGRNYGYTF
TGCAGCGTTGAAGGAGGACGGAACTATGGCTACACCTTC
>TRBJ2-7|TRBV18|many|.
CASSPRVNTDSYEQYF
TGTGCCAGCTCACCACGAGTTAATACGGACTCGTACGAGCAGTACTTC
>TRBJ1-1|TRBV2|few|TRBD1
CASTGQGGNTEAFF
TGTGCCAGCACGGGGCAGGGGGGGAACACTGAAGCTTTCTTT
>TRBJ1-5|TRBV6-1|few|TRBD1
CASEEGDRDLSNQPQHF
TGTGCCAGCGAGGAAGGGGACAGGGACCTAAGCAATCAGCCCCAGCATTTT
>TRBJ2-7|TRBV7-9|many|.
CASAYTYEQYF
TGTGCCAGCGCCTACACCTACGAGCAGTACTTC
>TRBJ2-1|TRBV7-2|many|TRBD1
CASSSKSGQVPNEQFF
TGTGCCAGCAGCTCCAAATCGGGACAGGTCCCTAATGAGCAGTTCTTC
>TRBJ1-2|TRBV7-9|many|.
CASSLDADFYGYTF
TGTGCCAGCAGCTTAGATGCAGACTTCTATGGCTACACCTTC
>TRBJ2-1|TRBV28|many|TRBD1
CAVGNRGYNEQFF
TGTGCCGTCGGTAACAGGGGGTACAATGAGCAGTTCTTC
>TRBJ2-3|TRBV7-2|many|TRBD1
CASSLAATGGPDTQYF
TGTGCCAGCAGCTTAGCAGCGACAGGGGGCCCAGATACGCAGTATTTT